One and the same sample provided the 11 T cell receptor beta chains below, sequenced in a study of T cells in Graves' hyperthyroidism and ophthalmopathy. Authors of the study amplified TCR beta CDR3 regions from RNA transcripts. Using the HTBI primer set, a first-round RT-PCR was run on the TCR CDR3. TCRdb analysed the multiplex PCR reads with MiXCR anew, one entry per CDR3 protein. The sample has 400,000 or so distinct CDR3 sequences, 13% to 15% seen once. The sample comprised blood. Receptors were obtained from a woman aged 55-70 years with Graves' ophthalmopathy.

This clonotype appeared a few times. This chain joins TRBV7-9 and TRBJ2-7; the D is unclear. The CDR3 has 11 amino acids. V shed 5 bases and J shed 4 bases, with 6 bases lying between them. Germline CDR1 reads SEHNR; CDR2 reads FQNEAQ (reference sequence). CDR3 protein: CASSTPYEQYF. The DNA of the CDR3 is TGTGCCAGCAGCACTCCTTACGAGCAGTACTTC.

The J gene is TRBJ2-3, the V gene TRBV5-1; no reliable D call. The ends were cut back, 5 bases at V and 1 base at J, with 14 bases in the middle. Germline V gives CDR1 SGHRS, CDR2 YFSETQ. The CDR3 is 15 amino acids. The chain's CDR3 is CASSAVGLGTDTQYF. The CDR3 DNA follows: TGCGCCAGCAGTGCGGTGGGCTTAGGCACAGATACGCAGTATTTT.

This clonotype was picked up many times. The chain is built from TRBV5-1 and TRBJ2-7; TRBD2 aligns across 13 bases. Trimming took 1 base from V and 5 from J; bases not matched to a gene: 6. The germline gives CDR1 SGHRS, CDR2 YFSETQ. The CDR3 length is 16 residues. Here the CDR3 reads CASSLTSGRALDEQYF. As DNA, the CDR3 is TGCGCCAGCAGCTTGACTAGCGGGAGGGCCCTAGACGAGCAGTACTTC. Drawing the rest from reference TRBV5-1 and TRBJ2-7, the complete variable domain is KAGVTQTPRYLIKTRGQQVTLSCSPISGHRSVSWYQQTPGQGLQFLFEYFSETQRNKGNFPGRFSGRQFSNSRSEMNVSTLELGDSALYLCASSLTSGRALDEQYFGPGTRLTVT.

In its sample, this clonotype was seen many times. The chain uses TRBV30 and TRBJ1-5, with TRBD1 identical over 9 bases. Germline CDR1 reads GTSNPN; CDR2 reads SVGIG (reference sequence). V trimming: 2 bases; J trimming: 4 bases; junction bases outside the gene matches: 3. The CDR3 has 14 amino acids. In DNA form, the CDR3 reads TGTGCCTGGAGTACCGGGACAGGGAATCAGCCCCAGCATTTT. Protein sequence: CAWSTGTGNQPQHF. Full variable domain (remainder filled in from reference TRBV30 and TRBJ1-5): SQTIHQWPATLVQPVGSPLSLECTVEGTSNPNLYWYRQAAGRGLQLLFYSVGIGQISSEVPQNLSASRPQDRQFILSSKKLLLSDSGFYLCAWSTGTGNQPQHFGDGTRLSIL.

This clonotype was counted ten times or more. CDR3 bases: TGCGCCAGCAGCTTGGGAACGCTGGGTTCACCCCTCCACTTT. Translated, it gives CASSLGTLGSPLHF. V usage is TRBV5-1 and J usage is TRBJ1-6; D not certain. CDR1 and CDR2 from the germline V gene are SGHRS and YFSETQ. The CDR3 consists of 14 residues. V lost 0 bases to trimming and J lost 9 bases, with 10 bases between them. The entire variable domain, with the rest obtained from reference TRBV5-1 and TRBJ1-6, is as follows: KAGVTQTPRYLIKTRGQQVTLSCSPISGHRSVSWYQQTPGQGLQFLFEYFSETQRNKGNFPGRFSGRQFSNSRSEMNVSTLELGDSALYLCASSLGTLGSPLHFGNGTRLTVT.

This clonotype was detected many times. The rearrangement uses TRBV2 and TRBJ2-6, with D tentatively TRBD1 (5 bases). Germline loops: CDR1 SNHLY, CDR2 FYNNEI. Trimming removed 7 bases from V and 0 bases from J, with 10 bases in between. The CDR3 loop spans 15 amino acids. The CDR3 protein is CASTQGSSGANVLTF. The DNA for the CDR3 is TGTGCCAGCACTCAGGGATCCTCTGGGGCCAACGTCCTGACTTTC. Full variable domain (missing parts from reference TRBV2 and TRBJ2-6): EPEVTQTPSHQVTQMGQEVILRCVPISNHLYFYWYRQILGQKVEFLVSFYNNEISEKSEIFDDQFSVERPDGSNFTLKIRSTKLEDSAMYFCASTQGSSGANVLTFGAGSRLTVL.

This clonotype was seen many times. The V call is TRBV5-1, the J call TRBJ1-4, with 9 nucleotides matching TRBD1. Germline values: CDR1 SGHRS, CDR2 YFSETQ. Unmatched junction bases numbered 7, after V lost 3 bases and J lost 7 bases. This CDR3 has 15 amino acids. The CDR3 loop is CASSYGDRDGEKLFF. The CDR3, as DNA: TGCGCCAGCAGCTACGGGGACAGGGACGGTGAAAAACTGTTTTTT.

The sample holds many counts of this clonotype. The rearrangement links TRBV18 to TRBJ1-5, with D possibly TRBD1 on 6 matching bases. V gave up 3 bases and J gave up 4 bases, with 7 bases separating them. CDR3 length: 13 amino acids. From germline, CDR1 is KGHSH and CDR2 LQKENI. CDR3 sequence: CASSPTGNQPQHF. The CDR3 DNA reads TGTGCCAGCTCACCTACAGGGAATCAGCCCCAGCATTTT.

The chain couples TRBV6-1 to TRBJ1-6; 7 bases align to TRBD1. Per germline, CDR1 MNHNS and CDR2 SASEGT. There are 19 residues in the CDR3. The J segment lost 6 bases and the V segment lost 3 bases, leaving 17 bases of the junction unmatched. As DNA, the CDR3 is TGTGCCAGCAGTGAGCTTAAAGGGGCCGGGACAGCCCCTAATTCACCCCTCCACTTT. It codes for CASSELKGAGTAPNSPLHF.

This clonotype appeared many times. The rearrangement links TRBV27 to TRBJ2-5; a weak D match, TRBD1 (6 bases). V was clipped by 2 bases and J by 5 bases, with 12 bases between them. Germline V CDR1 and CDR2: MNHEY, SMNVEV (reference sequence). The CDR3 contains 14 residues. DNA for the CDR3: TGTGCCAGCAGTTTAATGGGGGCGCGGGAGACCCAGTACTTC. Protein: CASSLMGARETQYF.

This clonotype was seen many times. The DNA of the CDR3 is TGTGCCAGCAGTCTAACCCAGGGGGCTATGGACGAGCAGTACTTC. Translation gives CASSLTQGAMDEQYF. J is TRBJ2-7 and V is TRBV6-1, with 8 bases lining up with TRBD1. V lost 5 bases and J lost 5; bases outside the gene matches: 11. Germline CDR1 reads MNHNS; CDR2 reads SASEGT. CDR3 size: 15 residues.